The clone carrying this T cell receptor (beta chain) has at least ten counts. Its antigen is unknown. The data belong to a study of T cells in Graves' hyperthyroidism and ophthalmopathy. General study results and limits: Appearing also in blood were most of the thyroid clonotypes expanded above 0.001.

There are 15 residues in the CDR3. Between the trimmed V and J ends, which lost 4 bases and 2 bases, there was a span of 14 bases. Germline V lookup: CDR1 KGHDR, CDR2 SFDVKD. Pregnant or lactating patients were excluded, as were those with uncontrolled infection or other autoimmune disease. TCR beta CDR3 sequences were amplified from RNA transcripts. RT-PCR in the first round (using the HTBI primer set) targeted the TCR CDR3. Each CDR3 protein gets one entry after TCRdb re-called the multiplex PCR reads with MiXCR. Among a few hundred thousand distinct CDR3 sequences, roughly a sixth were seen once, and the ten largest hold 25% to 30%.

The chain employs TRBV24-1 and TRBJ2-7, with D possibly TRBD2 on 5 matching bases. Specimen: blood. This sequence originates from a woman aged 25 to 39 with Graves' ophthalmopathy. CDR3 nucleotide sequence: TGTGCCACCAGTGAGGGAGCGAAGAACACCTACGAGCAGTACTTC. Translation: CATSEGAKNTYEQYF.